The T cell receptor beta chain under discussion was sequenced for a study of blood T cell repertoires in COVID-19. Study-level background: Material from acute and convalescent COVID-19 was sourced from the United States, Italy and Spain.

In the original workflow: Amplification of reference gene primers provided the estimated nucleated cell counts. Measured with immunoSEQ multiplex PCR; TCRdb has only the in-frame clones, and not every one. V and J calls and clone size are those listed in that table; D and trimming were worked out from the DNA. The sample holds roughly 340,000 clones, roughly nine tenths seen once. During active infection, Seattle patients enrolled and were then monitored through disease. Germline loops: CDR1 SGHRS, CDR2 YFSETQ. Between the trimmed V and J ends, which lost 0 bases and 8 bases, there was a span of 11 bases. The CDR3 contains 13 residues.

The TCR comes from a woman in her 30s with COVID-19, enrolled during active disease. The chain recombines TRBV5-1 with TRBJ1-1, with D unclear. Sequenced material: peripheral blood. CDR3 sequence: CASSLVKAGEAFF. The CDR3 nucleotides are TGCGCCAGCAGCTTGGTAAAGGCGGGGGAAGCTTTCTTT.